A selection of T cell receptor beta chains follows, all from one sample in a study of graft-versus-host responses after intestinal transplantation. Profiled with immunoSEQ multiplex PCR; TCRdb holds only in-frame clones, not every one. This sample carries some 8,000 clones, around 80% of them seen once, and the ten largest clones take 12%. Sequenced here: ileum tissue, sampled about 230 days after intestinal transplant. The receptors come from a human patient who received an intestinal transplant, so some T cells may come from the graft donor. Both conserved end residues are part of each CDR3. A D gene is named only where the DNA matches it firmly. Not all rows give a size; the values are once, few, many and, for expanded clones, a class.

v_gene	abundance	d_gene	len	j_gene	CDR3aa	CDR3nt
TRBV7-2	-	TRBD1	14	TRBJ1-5	CASSLQGALQPQHF	TGTGCCAGCAGCTTACAGGGGGCTTTGCAGCCCCAGCATTTT
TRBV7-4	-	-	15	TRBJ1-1	CASSLYGLSNTEAFF	TGTGCCAGCAGCTTGTACGGGTTATCGAACACTGAAGCTTTCTTT
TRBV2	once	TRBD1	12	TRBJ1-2	CASRGQLYGYTF	TGTGCCAGCAGGGGACAGCTCTATGGCTACACCTTC
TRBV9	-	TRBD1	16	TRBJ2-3	CASSTEQGRGTDTQYF	TGTGCCAGCAGCACCGAACAGGGGAGAGGCACAGATACGCAGTATTTT
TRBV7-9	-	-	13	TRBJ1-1	CASSLGENTEAFF	TGTGCCAGCAGCTTAGGAGAGAACACTGAAGCTTTCTTT
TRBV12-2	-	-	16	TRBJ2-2	CASRQGLVLNTGELFF	TGTGCAAGTCGCCAAGGACTAGTACTAAACACCGGGGAGCTGTTTTTT
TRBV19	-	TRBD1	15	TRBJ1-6	CASSISGQGGSPLHF	TGTGCCAGTAGTATATCTGGACAGGGTGGATCACCCCTCCACTTT
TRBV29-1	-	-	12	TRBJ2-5	CSVDGGQETQYF	TGCAGCGTTGATGGAGGGCAAGAGACCCAGTACTTC
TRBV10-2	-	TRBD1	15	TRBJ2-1	CASSDGDRRYNEQFF	TGCGCCAGCAGTGACGGGGACAGGAGATACAATGAGCAGTTCTTC
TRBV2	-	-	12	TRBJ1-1	CASVPLNTEAFF	TGTGCCAGCGTCCCATTGAACACTGAAGCTTTCTTT
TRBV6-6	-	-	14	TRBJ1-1	CASSYAEVNTEAFF	TGTGCCAGCAGTTACGCGGAGGTAAACACTGAAGCTTTCTTT
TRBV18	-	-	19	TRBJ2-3	CASSPLRDTQRTSTDTQYF	TGTGCCAGCTCACCGCTTCGGGACACCCAGCGGACCTCCACAGATACGCAGTATTTT
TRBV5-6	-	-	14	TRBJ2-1	CASSSGLSYNEQFF	TGTGCCAGCAGCTCAGGACTATCCTACAATGAGCAGTTCTTC
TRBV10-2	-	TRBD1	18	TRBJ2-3	CARPAGSRGPLSTDTQYF	TGCGCCAGGCCGGCAGGTAGCAGGGGGCCGCTGAGCACAGATACGCAGTATTTT
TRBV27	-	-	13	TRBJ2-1	CASGRGNYNEQFF	TGTGCCAGCGGGCGGGGAAACTACAATGAGCAGTTCTTC
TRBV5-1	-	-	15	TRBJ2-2	CASNWLADNTGELFF	TGCGCCAGCAATTGGCTAGCAGATAACACCGGGGAGCTGTTTTTT
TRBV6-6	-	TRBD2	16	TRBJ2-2	CASSLGLAGGSGELFF	TGTGCCAGCAGTCTTGGACTAGCGGGGGGGTCCGGGGAGCTGTTTTTT
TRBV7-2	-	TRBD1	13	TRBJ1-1	CASSPRDRLQAFF	TGTGCCAGCAGCCCCCGGGACAGGTTACAGGCTTTCTTT
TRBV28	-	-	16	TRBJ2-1	CASSLSRRGAISEQFF	TGTGCCAGCAGTTTGAGCCGAAGGGGCGCGATTAGTGAGCAGTTCTTC
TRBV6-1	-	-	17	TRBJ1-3	CASSDWGVTFSGNTIYF	TGTGCCAGCAGTGATTGGGGAGTTACCTTCTCTGGAAACACCATATATTTT
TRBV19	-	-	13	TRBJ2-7	CASSIGLAYEQYF	TGTGCCAGTAGTATAGGACTCGCCTACGAGCAGTACTTC
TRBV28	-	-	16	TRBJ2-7	CASSLGSLEESYEQYF	TGTGCCAGCAGTTTAGGTAGTCTAGAGGAGTCCTACGAGCAGTACTTC
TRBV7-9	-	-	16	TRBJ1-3	CASSFLGYYSGNTIYF	TGTGCCAGCAGCTTCCTGGGCTATTACTCTGGAAACACCATATATTTT
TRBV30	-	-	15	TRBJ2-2	CAWMSSHPGTGELFF	TGTGCCTGGATGTCTTCCCACCCGGGGACCGGGGAGCTGTTTTTT
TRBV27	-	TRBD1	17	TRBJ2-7	CASSPHPGQGLWYEQYF	TGTGCCAGCAGTCCTCATCCGGGACAGGGGCTGTGGTACGAGCAGTACTTC
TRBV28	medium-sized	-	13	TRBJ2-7	CASSWGGPYEQYF	TGTGCCAGCAGTTGGGGGGGGCCCTACGAGCAGTACTTC
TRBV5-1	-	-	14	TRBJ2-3	CASSFESVTDTQYF	TGCGCCAGCAGCTTTGAGTCGGTCACAGATACGCAGTATTTT
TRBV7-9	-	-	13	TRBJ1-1	CASRSGGYTEAFF	TGTGCCAGCAGGTCGGGGGGCTACACTGAAGCTTTCTTT
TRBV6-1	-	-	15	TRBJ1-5	CASSEEGGSNQPQHF	TGTGCCAGCAGTGAAGAGGGGGGGAGCAATCAGCCCCAGCATTTT
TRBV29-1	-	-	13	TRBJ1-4	CSVDGEPNEKLFF	TGCAGCGTTGACGGAGAGCCTAATGAAAAACTGTTTTTT
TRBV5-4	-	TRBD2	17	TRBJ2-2	CASSPGGLAGYTGELFF	TGTGCCAGCAGCCCGGGGGGACTAGCGGGATACACCGGGGAGCTGTTTTTT
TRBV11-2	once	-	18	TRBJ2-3	CASSLDSGLARSTDTQYF	TGTGCCAGCAGCTTAGATTCAGGGCTAGCGAGAAGCACAGATACGCAGTATTTT
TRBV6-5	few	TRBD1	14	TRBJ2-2	CASSWTGGTGELFF	TGTGCCAGCAGTTGGACAGGGGGGACCGGGGAGCTGTTTTTT
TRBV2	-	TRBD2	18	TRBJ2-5	CATQPRTSGRASQETQYF	TGTGCCACCCAACCTCGGACTAGCGGGAGGGCCTCGCAAGAGACCCAGTACTTC
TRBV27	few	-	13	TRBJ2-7	CASSLSGGYEQYF	TGTGCCAGCAGTTTATCAGGGGGCTACGAGCAGTACTTC
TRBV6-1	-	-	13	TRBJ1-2	CASSLAGQHGYTF	TGTGCCAGCAGCCTCGCAGGGCAGCATGGCTACACCTTC
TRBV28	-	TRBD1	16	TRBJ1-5	CASSLGQGRSNQPQHF	TGTGCCAGCAGCCTGGGACAGGGTAGGAGCAATCAGCCCCAGCATTTT
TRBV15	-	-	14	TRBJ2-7	CATSRDRTAYEQYF	TGTGCCACCAGCAGAGACCGGACAGCTTACGAGCAGTACTTC
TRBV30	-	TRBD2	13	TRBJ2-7	CAWTAGAGYEQYF	TGTGCCTGGACGGCGGGAGCGGGCTACGAGCAGTACTTC
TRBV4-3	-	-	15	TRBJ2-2	CASSQALGGTGELFF	TGCGCCAGCAGCCAGGCCCTGGGGGGAACCGGGGAGCTGTTTTTT
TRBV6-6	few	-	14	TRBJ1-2	CASSFQGVDYGYTF	TGTGCCAGCAGTTTTCAAGGGGTGGACTATGGCTACACCTTC
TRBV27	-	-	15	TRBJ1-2	CASSLYAAVGGGYTF	TGTGCCAGCAGTTTATACGCGGCCGTAGGGGGTGGCTACACCTTC
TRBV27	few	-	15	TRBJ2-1	CASSFGPLLVNEQFF	TGTGCCAGCAGTTTCGGTCCCCTGTTGGTCAATGAGCAGTTCTTC
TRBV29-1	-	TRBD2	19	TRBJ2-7	CSVWGPPGLAGERSYEQYF	TGCAGCGTTTGGGGTCCGCCGGGACTAGCGGGAGAGAGGTCCTACGAGCAGTACTTC
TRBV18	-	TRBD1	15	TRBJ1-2	CASSPARDRGYGYTF	TGTGCCAGCTCCCCTGCCCGGGACAGGGGCTATGGCTACACCTTC
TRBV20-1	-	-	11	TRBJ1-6	CSVGLNSPLHF	TGCAGTGTTGGCCTTAATTCACCCCTCCACTTT
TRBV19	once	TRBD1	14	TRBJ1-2	CASSRAGQGRGYTF	TGTGCCAGTAGTAGGGCCGGACAGGGAAGAGGCTACACCTTC
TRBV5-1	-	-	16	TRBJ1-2	CASSPQVQGLNYGYTF	TGCGCCAGCAGCCCTCAGGTCCAGGGCCTTAACTATGGCTACACCTTC
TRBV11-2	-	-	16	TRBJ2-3	CASSLGLPASTDTQYF	TGTGCCAGCAGCTTAGGACTTCCGGCCAGCACAGATACGCAGTATTTT
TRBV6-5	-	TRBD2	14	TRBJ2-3	CASRLGLASDTQYF	TGTGCCAGCAGACTAGGACTAGCTTCAGATACGCAGTATTTT
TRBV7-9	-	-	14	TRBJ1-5	CASSLGYSGQPQHF	TGTGCCAGCAGCTTAGGGTACTCCGGTCAGCCCCAGCATTTT